These 3 T cell receptor beta chains originate from one sample sequenced in a study of vaccination effects on CD4 cells after COVID-19. ViraFEST expansion of antigen-specific CD4+ T cells with viral peptide pools preceded sequencing. Having been cultured for ten to eleven days, the cells underwent CD4+ T cell isolation. Vaccinees lacked prior SARS-CoV-2 infection and tested negative for nucleocapsid antibodies. Which antigens these TCRs recognize remains unknown. TCRdb keeps only in-frame clones here, not all; method: immunoSEQ multiplex PCR. Among tens of thousands of clones listed, roughly three quarters were seen once. The sample in question was CD4+ T cells from PBMCs cultured with HCoV-OC43 spike peptides, obtained before COVID-19 vaccination. Documented subset: HCoV-OC43 spike overlapping peptide pool stimulation. Every receptor here comes from a human donor who received a COVID-19 vaccine.

The V and J genes are TRBV5-1 and TRBJ2-3; D perhaps matches TRBD2 (5 bases). This CDR3 region has 16 residues. Trimming took off 5 bases at V and 1 base at J, with 17 bases between the two ends. Germline lookup yields CDR1 SGHRS and CDR2 YFSETQ. In DNA form, the CDR3 reads TGCGCCAGCAGAGGCACAAAGGACGGGGGCACAGATACGCAGTATTTT. Translating it yields CASRGTKDGGTDTQYF.

The chain employs TRBV5-1 and TRBJ1-2; D uncertain. This CDR3 is 16 amino acids long. Per germline, CDR1 SGHRS and CDR2 YFSETQ. V was trimmed by 4 bases and J by 0 bases, leaving 16 bases between them. CDR3 sequence reads: CASSPTAGPSNYGYTF. The CDR3, as DNA: TGCGCCAGCAGCCCAACGGCAGGCCCTTCTAACTATGGCTACACCTTC.

Only one count was recorded for this clone. The rearrangement joins TRBV3-1 (or the pseudogene TRBV3-2) to TRBJ2-3; D is undetermined. The CDR3 totals 16 residues. Germline-derived CDR1 and CDR2 are LGHDT and YNNKEL (reference sequence). Deletions cut 1 base from V and 0 bases from J, with 11 bases between. CDR3 DNA sequence: TGTGCCAGCAGCCAAGGTTCTTTTGGGAGCACAGATACGCAGTATTTT. The encoded protein is CASSQGSFGSTDTQYF.